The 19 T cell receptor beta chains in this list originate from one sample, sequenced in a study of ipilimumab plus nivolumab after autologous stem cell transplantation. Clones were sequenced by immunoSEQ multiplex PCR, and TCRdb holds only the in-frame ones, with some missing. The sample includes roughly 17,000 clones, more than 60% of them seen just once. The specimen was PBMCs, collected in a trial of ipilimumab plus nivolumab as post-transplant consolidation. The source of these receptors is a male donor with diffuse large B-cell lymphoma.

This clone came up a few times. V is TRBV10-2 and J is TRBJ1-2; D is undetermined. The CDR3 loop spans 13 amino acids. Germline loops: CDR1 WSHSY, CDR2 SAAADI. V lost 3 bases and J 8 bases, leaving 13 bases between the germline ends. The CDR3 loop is CASSDQAQGGYTF. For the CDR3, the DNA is TGCGCCAGCAGTGACCAAGCCCAAGGGGGCTACACCTTC.

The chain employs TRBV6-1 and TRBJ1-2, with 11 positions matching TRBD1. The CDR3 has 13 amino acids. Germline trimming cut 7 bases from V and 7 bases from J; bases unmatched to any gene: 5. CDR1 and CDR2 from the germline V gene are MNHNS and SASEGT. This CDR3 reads CASMDRGLTGYTF. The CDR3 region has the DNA TGTGCCAGCATGGACAGGGGGCTGACTGGCTACACCTTC.

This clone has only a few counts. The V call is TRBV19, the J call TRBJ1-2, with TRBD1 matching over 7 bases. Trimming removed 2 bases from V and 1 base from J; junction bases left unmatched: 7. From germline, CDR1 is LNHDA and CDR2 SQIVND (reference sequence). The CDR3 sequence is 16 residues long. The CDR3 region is CASSITGTDNNYGYTF. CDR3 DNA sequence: TGTGCCAGTAGTATAACCGGGACAGATAATAACTATGGCTACACCTTC.

CDR3 coding DNA: TGTGCCTGGAGTATCACCGACTACGAGCAGTACTTC. Amino acid sequence: CAWSITDYEQYF. V is TRBV30 and J is TRBJ2-7; D ambiguous. Trimming stripped 2 bases from V and 3 bases from J, with 8 bases between. Germline V gene lookup returns CDR1 GTSNPN and CDR2 SVGIG (reference sequence). The CDR3 sequence is 12 residues long.

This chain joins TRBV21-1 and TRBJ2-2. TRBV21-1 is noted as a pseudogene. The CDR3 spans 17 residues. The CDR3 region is CASSKKGGPPNTGELFF. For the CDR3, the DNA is TGTGCCAGCAGCAAAAAGGGGGGACCTCCGAACACCGGGGAGCTGTTTTTT.

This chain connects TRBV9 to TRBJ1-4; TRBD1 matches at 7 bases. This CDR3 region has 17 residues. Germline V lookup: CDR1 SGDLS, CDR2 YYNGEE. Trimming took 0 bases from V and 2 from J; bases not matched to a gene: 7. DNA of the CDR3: TGTGCCAGCAGCGTAGGAAAAGGGGGCTATACTAATGAAAAACTGTTTTTT. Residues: CASSVGKGGYTNEKLFF.

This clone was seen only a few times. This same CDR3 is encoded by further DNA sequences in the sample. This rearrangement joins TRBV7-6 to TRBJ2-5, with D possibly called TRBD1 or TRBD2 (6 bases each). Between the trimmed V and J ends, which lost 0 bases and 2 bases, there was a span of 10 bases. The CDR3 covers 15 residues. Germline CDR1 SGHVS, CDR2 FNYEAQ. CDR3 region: CASSLAGGHQETQYF. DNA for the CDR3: TGTGCCAGCAGCTTAGCGGGGGGACATCAAGAGACCCAGTACTTC.

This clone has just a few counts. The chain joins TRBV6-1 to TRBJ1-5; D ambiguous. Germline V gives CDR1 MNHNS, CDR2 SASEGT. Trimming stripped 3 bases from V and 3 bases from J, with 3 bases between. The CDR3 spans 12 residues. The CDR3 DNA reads TGTGCCAGCAGTGATCACAATCAGCCCCAGCATTTT. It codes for CASSDHNQPQHF.

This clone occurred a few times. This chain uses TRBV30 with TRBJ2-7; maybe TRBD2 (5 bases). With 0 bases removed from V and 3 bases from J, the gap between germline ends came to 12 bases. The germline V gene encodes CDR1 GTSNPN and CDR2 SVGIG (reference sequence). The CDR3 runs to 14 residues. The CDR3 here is CAWSVPRGLYEQYF. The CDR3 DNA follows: TGTGCCTGGAGTGTACCTCGCGGGCTCTACGAGCAGTACTTC.

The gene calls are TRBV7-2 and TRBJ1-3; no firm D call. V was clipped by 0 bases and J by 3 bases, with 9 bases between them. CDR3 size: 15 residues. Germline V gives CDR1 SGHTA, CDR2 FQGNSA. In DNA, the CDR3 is TGTGCCAGCAGCTTAGCAGGGTTTGGTGGAAACACCATATATTTT. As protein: CASSLAGFGGNTIYF.

The chain's CDR3 is CASSPGGGTGNTIYF. The DNA for the CDR3 is TGTGCCAGCAGCCCGGGGGGGGGCACTGGAAACACCATATATTTT. V gene TRBV9 combines with J gene TRBJ1-3; tentative D call: TRBD1 (6 bases). This CDR3 region has 15 residues. Per the germline V gene, CDR1 is SGDLS and CDR2 is YYNGEE. With 4 bases removed from V and 2 bases from J, the gap between germline ends came to 13 bases.

The CDR3 region is CASSRLAGSTDTQYF. The CDR3 coding sequence is TGTGCCAGCAGCCGACTAGCGGGGTCCACAGATACGCAGTATTTT. V gene TRBV11-3 combines with J gene TRBJ2-3; 11 bases are a match to TRBD2. The trim removed 5 bases at V and 2 bases at J, leaving 3 bases unmatched. The germline V gene encodes CDR1 SGHNT and CDR2 YENEEA. The length of the CDR3 is 15 residues.

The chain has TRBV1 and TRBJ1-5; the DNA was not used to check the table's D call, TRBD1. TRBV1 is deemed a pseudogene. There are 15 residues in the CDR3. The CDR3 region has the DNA TGCACCAGCAGCCCACCGGGACAGGGGAATCAGCCCCAGCATTTT. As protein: CTSSPPGQGNQPQHF.

CDR3: CASSPGQPTLGTEAFF. The DNA of the CDR3 is TGTGCCAGCTCACCCGGACAGCCTACTTTGGGCACTGAAGCTTTCTTT. This chain joins TRBV18 and TRBJ1-1; D is possibly TRBD1 (6 bases). This CDR3 contains 16 residues. V shed 3 bases and J shed 4 bases, with 18 bases lying between them. Germline CDR1 KGHSH, CDR2 LQKENI.

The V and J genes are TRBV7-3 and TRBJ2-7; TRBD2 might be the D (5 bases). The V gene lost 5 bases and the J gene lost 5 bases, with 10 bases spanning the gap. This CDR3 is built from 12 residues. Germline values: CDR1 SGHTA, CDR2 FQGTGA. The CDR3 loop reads CASSPYGDEQYF. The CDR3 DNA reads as TGTGCCAGCAGCCCGTACGGGGACGAGCAGTACTTC.

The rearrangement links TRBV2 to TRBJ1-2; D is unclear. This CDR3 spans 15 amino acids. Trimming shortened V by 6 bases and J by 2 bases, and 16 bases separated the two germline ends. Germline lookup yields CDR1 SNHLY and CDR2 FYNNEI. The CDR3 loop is CASRGLRSLNYGYTF. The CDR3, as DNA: TGTGCCAGCAGAGGCCTCAGGAGCCTGAACTATGGCTACACCTTC.

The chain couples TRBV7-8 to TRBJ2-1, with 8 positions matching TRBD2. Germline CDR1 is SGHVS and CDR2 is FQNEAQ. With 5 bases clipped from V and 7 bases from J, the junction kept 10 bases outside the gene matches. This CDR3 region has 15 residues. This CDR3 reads CASSPQAGLENEQFF. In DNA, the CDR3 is TGTGCCAGCAGCCCCCAGGCGGGACTAGAGAATGAGCAGTTCTTC.

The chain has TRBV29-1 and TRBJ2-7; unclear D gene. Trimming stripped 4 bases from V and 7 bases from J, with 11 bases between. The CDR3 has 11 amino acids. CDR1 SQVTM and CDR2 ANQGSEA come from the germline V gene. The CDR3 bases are TGCAGCGTTGTCCGGCGGAATGAGCAGTACTTC. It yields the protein CSVVRRNEQYF.

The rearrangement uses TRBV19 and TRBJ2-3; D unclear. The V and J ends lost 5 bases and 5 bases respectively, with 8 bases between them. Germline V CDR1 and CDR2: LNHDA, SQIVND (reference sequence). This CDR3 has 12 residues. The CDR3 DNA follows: TGTGCCAGTAGTCCTACGGGAGATACGCAGTATTTT. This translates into CASSPTGDTQYF.